These T cell receptor beta chains were read from a single sample in a study of vaccination and CD4 T cells after COVID-19. What these receptors recognize is not known. TCRdb analysed the PCR reads with MiXCR anew, one entry per CDR3 protein. The sample consists of some 7,100 distinct CDR3 sequences, about two thirds of them appearing once. The sequencing sample was made of CD4+ T cells from blood, cultured in vitro. The receptors come from a human donor who had recovered from COVID-19. CDR3s include the opening cysteine and the closing phenylalanine or tryptophan.

j_call v_call cdr3_aa
TRBJ2-7 TRBV5-5 CASSPAGTGFYEQYF
TRBJ1-1 TRBV27 CATMATMLAISEAFF
TRBJ2-1 TRBV30 CAWMRGGISYNEQFF
TRBJ1-6 TRBV12-3/TRBV12-4 CASSFGRVSYNSPLHF
TRBJ1-2 TRBV5-4 CASSLAPGTGFGYGYTF
TRBJ2-2 TRBV19 CASSIAGVRTGELFF
TRBJ1-2 TRBV6-1 CASIGQGLWGYTF
TRBJ2-3 TRBV28 CASSFKTSARTDTQYF
TRBJ1-5 TRBV6-5 CASSLVSDSNQPQHF
TRBJ1-1 TRBV20-1 CSASRGSKNTEAFF
TRBJ1-5 TRBV14 CASSPPGYSNQPQHF
TRBJ1-2 TRBV20-1 CSARGDRAYGYTF
TRBJ2-3 TRBV12-3/TRBV12-4 CASSLRPLAGGGDTQYF
TRBJ2-7 TRBV2 CASRGVAGVYEQYF
TRBJ1-5 TRBV6-4 CASSPTYSNQPQHF
TRBJ1-4 TRBV27 CASSPRGSTNEKLFF
TRBJ2-5 TRBV7-2 CASSFNREETQYF
TRBJ2-5 TRBV27 CASSLAGSQETQYF
TRBJ1-1 TRBV20-1 CSARKDRVVGTEAFF
TRBJ2-7 TRBV7-2 CASSWSSGRTSYEQYF
TRBJ2-2 TRBV20-1 CSARDLGRFAGELFF
TRBJ1-5 TRBV6-4 CASSAYPNQPQHF
TRBJ2-7 TRBV28 CASSLLPTSSVEQYF
TRBJ1-5 TRBV6-1 CASSAPAWGGNQPQHF
TRBJ1-5 TRBV6-2/TRBV6-3 CASSYAPTGVQPQHF
TRBJ1-5 TRBV20-1 CSASITTGFGNQPQHF
TRBJ2-5 TRBV25-1 CASHPEGGASGETQYF
TRBJ1-4 TRBV6-1 CASRRTGVGEKLFF
TRBJ1-2 TRBV29-1 CSGGEGRYGYTF
TRBJ2-1 TRBV6-2/TRBV6-3 CASSTGTRRSNEQFF
TRBJ1-2 TRBV6-1 CASRPHPGQGHGYTF
TRBJ1-1 TRBV19 CASSISDRGLNTEAFF
TRBJ2-5 TRBV4-1 CASSQPGTSGQETQYF
TRBJ1-5 TRBV27 CASRDPIQGQPQHF
TRBJ2-7 TRBV5-1 CASSSGTGNYEQYF
TRBJ1-3 TRBV7-3 CASSLTGAGNTIYF
TRBJ1-2 TRBV15 CATSRVPTEGYTF
TRBJ1-2 TRBV12-3/TRBV12-4 CASSFGPPGDYGYTF
TRBJ1-2 TRBV7-2 CASSLALAGGHGYTF
TRBJ1-1 TRBV5-1 CASSLGERWVSEAFF
TRBJ1-2 TRBV7-2 CASLLSAGGGRYGYTF
TRBJ1-1 TRBV19 CASSMVFRNTEAFF
TRBJ2-3 TRBV28 CASSPRRRTGKGDTQYF
TRBJ2-7 TRBV9 CASSVELGGYEQYF
TRBJ2-5 TRBV7-9 CASSSGQPQETQYF
TRBJ1-5 TRBV19 CASSSRGSPASPQHF
TRBJ2-7 TRBV12-3/TRBV12-4 CASSRGEWARDYEQYF
TRBJ2-7 TRBV24-1 CATSDPGTQGEQYF
TRBJ2-5 TRBV6-5 CASSYPSVGETQYF
TRBJ2-7 TRBV20-1 CSAGGRGRSGEQYF
TRBJ2-3 TRBV6-4 CASSGDSTDTQYF
TRBJ2-5 TRBV24-1 CATSRTSGDSETQYF
TRBJ1-2 TRBV7-8 CASSLTGYGYTF
TRBJ1-5 TRBV2 CASSTDGRQPQHF
TRBJ1-6 TRBV7-6 CASSGDGQGRFTYNSPLHF